This T cell receptor beta chain was observed in a study of cytomegalovirus exposure and HLA in healthy donors (dated by TCRdb to 2016 to 2017). About the full investigation: An earlier analysis of 587 of the donors reported around 280 Gb of sequence data and 117 million unique TCR beta sequences obtained from approximately 180 million T cells. Donor age, sex, ethnicity and CMV serostatus were compiled alongside the repertoire data. Among about 410 genotyped donors of the cohort, an average of roughly 230,000 unique TCR beta nucleotide sequences was sequenced per donor, of which about 19% were non-productive. An early release covering around 630 HLA-typed donors comprised approximately 300 gigabases of sequencing data and around 80 million unique TCR sequences. HLA typing covered class I and class II loci at four-digit resolution. Every repertoire in the discovery cohort had been generated on one and the same sequencing platform. Typing coverage differed by locus: A, B, C, DRB1 and DQB1 were typed in about 620-640 donors, DQA1 in 522, DPA1 in roughly 590, and DPB1 in 400 to 480. The study profiled the T cell repertoires of fewer than 850 subjects by immunosequencing and related them to cytomegalovirus serostatus. The later analysis used no new phenotypic data to find candidate immune exposures, relying instead on TCR beta sequences and their occurrence across donors. Among the approximately 430 genotyped donors, more than 70% belonged to the genetic ancestry cluster associated with self-reported Caucasian donors. The study aimed to test whether cataloging public T cell receptors could reveal signatures of past pathogen exposure. A later analysis re-examined previously published TCR beta repertoires from 500 to 700 donors and added high-resolution HLA genotyping to investigate patterns of TCR occurrence. Because of strong linkage in the cohort, roughly five DR-DQ haplotypes were treated as single units for association and clustering. Besides the first cohort of around 670 subjects, a separate validation cohort made up of 120 different subjects was used. To decide whether each TCR beta V gene segment behaved as functional or pseudogenic, an earlier analysis of approximately 620 of the donors relied on high-throughput TCR beta sequencing. Genome-wide SNP genotypes for about 65% of the roughly 700 donors were used in a later genetic analysis, which treated that subset as a discovery cohort. High-throughput TCR immunosequencing, statistical association of individual TCRs with disease status, and machine learning were combined to predict cytomegalovirus infection status.

The library relied on the immunoSEQ multiplex PCR assay. A mixture of 60 forward primers for TCR Vbeta segments and 13 reverse primers for TCR Jbeta segments was used in the multiplex PCR. A multiplex PCR assay on genomic DNA amplified the CDR3 region of rearranged TCR beta genes. On the Illumina HiSeq System, the amplified TCR beta libraries were sequenced as 87-base-pair reads. The paper's data handling went like this. In a later analysis, 77 million or so unique TCR beta chains were counted across the approximately 670 repertoires, and roughly 10 million of these chains were shared by at least two donors. A nearest-neighbor algorithm error-corrected the raw reads and collapsed the reads into unique sequences, merging closely related sequences to remove PCR and sequencing errors. V, D and J gene segments were assigned by aligning CDR3 sequences to IMGT reference sequences. For a sequence to be retained, at least a six-nucleotide match to both a V gene segment and a J gene segment was required. Rearrangements were called productive when the CDR3 lacked stop codons and stayed in frame with V and J; all others were non-productive. CDR3 was defined according to IMGT convention as the region running from the second conserved V-encoded cysteine to the conserved J-encoded phenylalanine. The earlier analysis of fewer than 750 of the donors excluded sequences that lacked an unambiguous match to a single V gene segment. In an earlier analysis of around 590 of the donors, a V segment was called functional when productive rearrangements were above 56.7%, and segregating when the standard deviation between donors exceeded 5%. A statistical classification framework was built for diagnosing cytomegalovirus status from the catalog of TCR beta chain sequences. V and J gene assignment, in a later analysis, came from comparing TCR nucleotide sequences with IMGT/GENE-DB human TR gene sequences. Using the TCRdist pipeline, a later analysis assigned CDR3 sequences along with most-parsimonious VDJ recombination scenarios. A later analysis defined each TCR beta chain by its CDR3 amino acid sequence plus V-gene family, and excluded reads lacking a unique V-gene family. As a way to deal with suspected cross-contamination and a sequencing artifact, a later analysis dropped under 600 nucleotide sequences that were highly shared and had low generation probability. In a later analysis, a clonal expansion index was calculated for each public chain from normalized within-repertoire ranks of inferred template counts. Generation probabilities in a later analysis came from a VDJ recombination model fitted to out-of-frame rearrangements, and those results were checked against IGoR. In a later analysis, TCR-TCR, TCR-HLA and TCR-CMV co-occurrence was scored with hypergeometric tests, and a repertoire-size bias correction was applied to TCR pairs. To estimate false discovery rates, a later analysis permuted the HLA or CMV assignments 20 times. In a later analysis, co-occurring TCRs were grouped with DBSCAN, and TCRdist sequence similarity was added when clustering was performed within HLA-allele-positive subsets. Repertoires with fewer than 30,000 or more than 120,000 public chains were left out of co-occurrence clustering, as were five repertoires with anomalous nucleotide sharing. As stored in TCRdb, this immuneACCESS dataset retains in-frame rearrangements with V and J assigned. A fraction of the clones does not appear; measured against another copy, unresolved V genes explain less than half of the discrepancy, and the remainder lacks a known reason. V and J calls and clone size are copied from that table; D and trimming were computed from the DNA. The data table for this sample lists fewer than 200,000 clones. The ten largest clones take up over 1% of the sample.

Overall study results and their limits: Because HLA typing was unavailable for some donors at each locus, only the typed subset was used in association tests. Correlated functional status among segregating V segments might be attributable to linkage disequilibrium, but an unknown experimental factor could not be ruled out. Assigning TCR associations to individual alleles was difficult when HLA alleles, especially DR and DQ, strongly co-occurred. A total of 164 TCR beta chains were listed by the study as associated with cytomegalovirus. Cytomegalovirus status was reported to be diagnosed by the classifier with high specificity and sensitivity in both the original and validation cohorts. Because counts were too low, 15 to 20 rarely observed V segments, including chromosome 9 orphons, were excluded from the earlier analysis of roughly 580 of the donors. Compared with equally common non-associated chains, HLA-associated TCR beta chains in a later analysis were more clonally expanded and had lower generation probabilities. A few of the identified cytomegalovirus-associated TCR beta chains were confirmed in vitro to be specific for cytomegalovirus antigens. In a later analysis, 15,000 to 20,000 TCR beta sequences were associated with specific HLA alleles at a false discovery rate of 0.05. A further reported finding was that TCR beta sequences accurately predicted the HLA-A and HLA-B alleles for most subjects in the first cohort. The presence/absence analyses assumed that sequencing depth was roughly uniform across donors, and that assumption may not be true. The only immune exposure information available for the cohort was CMV serostatus. This cohort had only TCR beta chains sequenced, and the lack of alpha or paired-chain data limited which features could be detected. An earlier analysis of around 600 of the donors showed that most TCR beta V segments appeared in productive rearrangements either about 87% or about 30% of the time, which broadly matched IMGT annotations. Several of the top co-occurrence clusters appeared to be linked to parvovirus B19, influenza, CMV and Epstein-Barr virus, according to a later analysis. The 87-base-pair reads could not distinguish some IMGT-functional V segments, including TRBV6-2 and TRBV6-3, so those segments were excluded. In a later analysis, the rate of TCR association differed among HLA loci, with DRB1 alleles having the most associated TCRs and HLA-C alleles having the fewest. In a later genetic analysis, a missense DCLRE1C variant was associated with V-gene and J-gene trimming of TCR beta chains, and the association was replicated in an independent cohort. A later genetic analysis reported fewer N-insertions in productive TCRs among donors in an Asian-associated ancestry cluster than the approximately 670-donor mean. While some public TCRs were present in many individuals, most TCR sequences turned up only very rarely across donors. It was suggested by the authors that the approach could potentially be generalized to other disease states and immunological phenotypes. A cluster of highly shared sequence variants was judged likely to represent a technical artifact of the sequencing pipeline. According to a later analysis, most CMV-associated TCR beta chains appeared to be HLA-restricted, and the HLA associations seemed to be driven largely by CMV exposure.

Remarks on this clone: Its specific antigen is unknown.

V lost 0 bases and J lost 5 bases, and the count of bases not matched to a germline gene is 4. From the cysteine up to the phenylalanine, the CDR3 has a length of 14 residues. Left in the record is the CDR3 DNA by itself, 42 bases read in frame from the first base. CDR1 and CDR2 (PRHDT, FYEKMQ) derive from the germline V gene (reference sequence). In total, approximately 690 healthy bone marrow donors made up the cohort. At the time of sampling, every cohort member was nominally healthy, though immune exposures that went unrecorded were likely present. The donor was CMV seronegative and belonged to the group of 350 or so seronegative cohort members. Each donor provided a peripheral blood sample, and peripheral blood mononuclear cells were used for TCR beta sequencing. The Qiagen DNeasy Blood Extraction Kit was used to extract genomic DNA from the blood cell samples.

The TCR originated in a woman aged 55 to 70 in good health and CMV-seronegative. This sequence uses TRBV13 and TRBJ2-7, with 7 bases in between that match TRBD1. What was sequenced was PBMCs. The DNA sequence is TGTGCCAGCAGCTTAGGAGGGGGCTGGGACGAGCAGTACTTC. It is translated as CASSLGGGWDEQYF.